This T cell receptor (beta chain) was observed in a study of blood T cell repertoires in COVID-19. On the study more broadly: The analysed material was cDNA or gDNA that came from T cells, B-cell-depleted T cells, or PBMCs.

Only in-frame clones appear in the TCRdb table, and some are missing; sequencing was by immunoSEQ multiplex PCR. This table holds 150,000 to 200,000 clones, roughly 89% found once. The germline CDR1 and CDR2 sequences are LGHDT and YNNKEL (reference sequence). The CDR3 length is 20 residues. The ends lost 0 bases at V and 1 base at J; junction bases unmatched: 13. The clonotype comes from a woman between 65 and 79 years old with COVID-19, enrolled during active disease. Sequenced: peripheral blood. The chain uses TRBV3-1 (or the pseudogene TRBV3-2) and TRBJ2-2; 8 bases match TRBD1. The CDR3, as DNA: TGTGCCAGCAGCCAAGATCTTACTTTTTTGGGGACAGGGAACACCGGGGAGCTGTTTTTT. It specifies CASSQDLTFLGTGNTGELFF.